The following is a T cell receptor beta chain sequence with its context. Its antigen is not known. The data were taken from a study of monozygotic twins with inflammatory bowel disease. Overall study findings and caveats: Cells of different T cell subtypes could not be told apart.

CDR3 length equals 14 residues. Germline assignment: CDR1 SQVTM and CDR2 ANQGSEA. UMIs that included a 6-nucleotide sample barcode were added by template switching, which took place during cDNA synthesis. TCRdb derives one entry per CDR3 protein from the 5' RACE reads, leaving out DNA. The sample totals some 450,000 distinct CDR3 sequences. This chain joins TRBV29-1 and TRBJ2-6; TCRdb returns TRBD1, unconfirmable since there is no DNA. Sample: blood. This receptor was identified in a human donor with ulcerative colitis or Crohn's disease, or a healthy co-twin of an affected twin (not recorded which). This CDR3 is CSVGDGTGANVLTF.